This entry lists 10 T cell receptor beta chains sequenced from one sample in a study of shared clonotypes between healthy human individuals. The repertoire was sequenced with immunoSEQ multiplex PCR; TCRdb's copy has only in-frame clones and lacks some. In the table there are around 1.1 million clones, approximately 80% of which are singletons. The sequencing sample was made of memory CD4+ T cells from PBMCs. The subset was: CD45RA-negative fraction. The receptors were sampled from a man between 18 and 29 years old in good health. Some clones in this sample may be carry-over from other donors' samples.

The rearrangement links TRBV2 to TRBJ1-2; D is undetermined. The CDR3 is 12 amino acids. Germline assignment: CDR1 SNHLY and CDR2 FYNNEI. The V end lost 9 bases, the J end lost 4 bases, and 12 bases lay between the germline ends. Here the CDR3 DNA reads TGTGCCAGTCGAGCACACTTCTATGGCTACACCTTC. It yields the protein CASRAHFYGYTF.

Regarding this clone: Different DNA sequences within this sample yield the same CDR3. The chain uses TRBV5-1 and TRBJ1-1; D ambiguous. The CDR3 has 15 residues. Germline CDR1 reads SGHRS; CDR2 reads YFSETQ. Trimming removed 0 bases from V and 0 bases from J, with 9 bases in between. CDR3: CASSLEGGMNTEAFF. CDR3 nucleotide sequence: TGCGCCAGCAGCTTGGAGGGCGGGATGAACACTGAAGCTTTCTTT.

This clone has a handful of counts. The V call is TRBV28, the J call TRBJ2-7, with 7 nucleotides matching TRBD2. Germline V gives CDR1 MDHEN, CDR2 SYDVKM. This CDR3 comprises 15 residues. The V and J ends lost 2 bases and 3 bases, in that order; junction bases with no gene match: 7. The CDR3 DNA sequence: TGTGCCAGCAGTTTAGGGTTACTAGCGAACTACGAGCAGTACTTC. As protein: CASSLGLLANYEQYF.

The J gene is TRBJ1-2, the V gene TRBV5-4, with D possibly TRBD1 on 5 matching bases. The CDR3 has 11 residues. The germline gives CDR1 SGHNT, CDR2 YYREEE (reference sequence). V lost 3 bases and J 8 bases, leaving 8 bases between the germline ends. The CDR3 loop is CASSYEGGYTF. Here the CDR3 DNA reads TGTGCCAGCAGCTACGAGGGGGGCTACACCTTC. Based on the CDR3 plus reference TRBV5-4 and TRBJ1-2, the full variable domain is ETGVTQSPTHLIKTRGQQVTLRCSSQSGHNTVSWYQQALGQGPQFIFQYYREEENGRGNFPPRFSGLQFPNYSSELNVNALELDDSALYLCASSYEGGYTFGSGTRLTVV.

Comment on this clone: Compared with germline, one end of the junction differs, possibly owing to a read error. CDR3 coding DNA: TGTGCCAGCAGCTTAGTTTCGACAGACCTCCACTTC. This translates into CASSLVSTDLHF. The gene calls are TRBV7-9 and TRBJ2-5, with D perhaps matching TRBD1 (5 bases). The germline CDR1 and CDR2 sequences are SEHNR and FQNEAQ (reference sequence). The CDR3 is 12 residues long.

The chain couples TRBV5-5 to TRBJ1-1; 7 bases fit TRBD1. The V gene's germline CDR1 is SGHKS and CDR2 YYEKEE (reference sequence). The CDR3 runs to 14 residues. The junction had 3 bases not matched to a gene; V was cut back by 3 bases and J by 1 base. The CDR3 reads CASSWGTANTEAFF. Here the CDR3 DNA reads TGTGCCAGCAGCTGGGGGACAGCGAACACTGAAGCTTTCTTT.

The rearrangement links TRBV25-1 to TRBJ2-2; either TRBD1 or TRBD2 may fit D (7 bases each). Germline assignment: CDR1 MGHDK and CDR2 SYGVNS. This CDR3 has 15 amino acids. The V gene lost 5 bases and the J gene lost 5 bases, with 15 bases spanning the gap. The DNA of the CDR3 is TGTGCCAGCAGTCGGGGGGCAGGGGGGACCGGGGAGCTGTTTTTT. This translates into CASSRGAGGTGELFF.

The J gene is TRBJ1-5, the V gene TRBV7-8; maybe TRBD1 (5 bases). Per the germline V gene, CDR1 is SGHVS and CDR2 is FQNEAQ. Trimming removed 5 bases at V and 3 bases at J, with 14 bases between. This CDR3 is built from 15 residues. The CDR3 DNA sequence: TGTGCCAGCAGCCCGCCCCGACAGAACAATCAGCCCCAGCATTTT. It encodes CASSPPRQNNQPQHF.

This clone was found a few times. CDR3 sequence: CASSLAGVRYNEQFF. In nucleotides, the CDR3 is TGTGCCAGCAGCTTAGCGGGAGTACGCTACAATGAGCAGTTCTTC. The chain recombines TRBV7-3 with TRBJ2-1, with 7 bases fitting TRBD2. CDR1 is SGHTA and CDR2 is FQGTGA in the germline V gene. The CDR3 contains 15 residues. The V gene end was trimmed by 2 bases and the J gene end by 3 bases; junction bases not matched to a gene: 4.

The CDR3 nucleotides are TGTGCCAGTAGTTCCCCCGGTGGGCGGGACTACGAGCAGTACTTC. This encodes CASSSPGGRDYEQYF. The V gene is TRBV19, the J gene TRBJ2-7; D is possibly TRBD2 (6 bases). V lost 5 bases, J lost 3 bases, and 17 bases lay in between. This CDR3 contains 15 residues. Germline-derived CDR1 and CDR2 are LNHDA and SQIVND (reference sequence). The full variable domain, its missing parts supplied by reference TRBV19 and TRBJ2-7, is DGGITQSPKYLFRKEGQNVTLSCEQNLNHDAMYWYRQDPGQGLRLIYYSQIVNDFQKGDIAEGYSVSREKKESFPLTVTSAQKNPTAFYLCASSSPGGRDYEQYFGPGTRLTVT.